The sequence of this T cell receptor (beta chain) was determined in a study of blood T cell repertoires in COVID-19. Looking at the study overall: Acute-phase and convalescent COVID-19 samples originated in the United States, Italy and Spain. Sources were T cells, B-cell-depleted T cells, or PBMCs; the material itself was cDNA or gDNA.

Seattle patients were enrolled during active infection and followed longitudinally. This table comes from immunoSEQ multiplex PCR, and its TCRdb copy is limited to in-frame clones, with some not included. The sample consists of about 200,000 clones, approximately 90% of them appearing once. Trimming removed 1 base at V and 3 bases at J, with 17 bases between. Germline V gives CDR1 SGDLS, CDR2 YYNGEE. This CDR3 spans 16 amino acids. The sequence derives from a man aged 45-65 years with COVID-19, enrolled during active disease. This sequence joins TRBV9 and TRBJ2-7; D possibly corresponds to TRBD2 (6 bases). Specimen: peripheral blood. The CDR3 region is CASSVYLPGLNYEQYF. Written as DNA, the CDR3 is TGTGCCAGCAGCGTATACCTCCCGGGACTCAACTACGAGCAGTACTTC.